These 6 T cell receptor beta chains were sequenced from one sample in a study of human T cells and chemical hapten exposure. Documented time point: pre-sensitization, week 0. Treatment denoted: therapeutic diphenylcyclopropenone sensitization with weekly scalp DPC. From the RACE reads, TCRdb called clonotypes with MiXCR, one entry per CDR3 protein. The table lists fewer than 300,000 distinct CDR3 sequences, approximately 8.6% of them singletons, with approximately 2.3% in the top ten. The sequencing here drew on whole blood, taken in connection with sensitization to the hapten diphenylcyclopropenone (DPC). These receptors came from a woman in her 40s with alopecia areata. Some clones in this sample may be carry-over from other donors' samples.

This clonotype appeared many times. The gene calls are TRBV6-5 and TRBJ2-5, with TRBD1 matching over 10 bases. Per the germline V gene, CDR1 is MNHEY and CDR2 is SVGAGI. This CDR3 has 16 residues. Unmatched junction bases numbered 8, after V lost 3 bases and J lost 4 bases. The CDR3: CASSYPGDRGRETQYF. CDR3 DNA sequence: TGTGCCAGCAGTTATCCCGGTGACAGGGGGCGAGAGACCCAGTACTTC.

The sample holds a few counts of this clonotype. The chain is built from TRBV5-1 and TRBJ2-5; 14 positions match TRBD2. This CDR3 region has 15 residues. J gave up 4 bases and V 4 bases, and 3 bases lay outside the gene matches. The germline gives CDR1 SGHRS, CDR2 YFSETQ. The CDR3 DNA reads TGCGCCAGCAGCATCGGGACTAGCGGGGGAGAGACCCAGTACTTC. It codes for CASSIGTSGGETQYF.

The CDR3 coding sequence is TGTGCCAGCAGTTCTGCGGAGCAAAGCACAGATACGCAGTATTTT. Encoded protein: CASSSAEQSTDTQYF. The V and J genes are TRBV6-2 or TRBV6-3 and TRBJ2-3; the D is unclear. CDR3 length: 15 amino acids. Germline values: CDR1 MNHEY, CDR2 SVGEGT. With 4 bases removed from V and 0 bases from J, the gap between germline ends came to 11 bases.

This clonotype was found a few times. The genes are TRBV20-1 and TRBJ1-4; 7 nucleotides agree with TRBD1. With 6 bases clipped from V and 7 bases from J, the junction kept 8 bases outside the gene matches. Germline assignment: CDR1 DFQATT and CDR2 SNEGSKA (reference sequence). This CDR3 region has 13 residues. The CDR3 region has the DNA TGCAGTGCGAGACAGGGTTCCGGTGAAAAACTGTTTTTT. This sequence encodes CSARQGSGEKLFF.

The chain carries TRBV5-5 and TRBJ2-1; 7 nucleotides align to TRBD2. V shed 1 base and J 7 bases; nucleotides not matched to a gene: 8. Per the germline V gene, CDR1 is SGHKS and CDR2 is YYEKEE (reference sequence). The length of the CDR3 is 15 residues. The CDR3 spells CASSLQLAVGNEQFF. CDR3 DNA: TGTGCCAGCAGCTTGCAGCTAGCGGTAGGGAATGAGCAGTTCTTC.

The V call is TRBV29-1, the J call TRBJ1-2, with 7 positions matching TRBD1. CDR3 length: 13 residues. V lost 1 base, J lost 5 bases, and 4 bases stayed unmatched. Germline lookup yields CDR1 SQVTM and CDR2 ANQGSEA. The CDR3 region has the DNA TGCAGCGTTGAAGGCAGGGGGACTTATGGCTACACCTTC. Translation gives CSVEGRGTYGYTF.